This entry lists 6 T cell receptor beta chains sequenced from one sample in a study of OX40 agonist ivuxolimab in advanced cancers. The table came from immunoSEQ multiplex PCR; TCRdb's copy has only in-frame clones and leaves some out. The sample shows fewer than 80,000 clones, more than 80% of them seen only once. Source: CD4+ or CD8+ T cells sorted from blood, taken in a trial of the OX40 agonist ivuxolimab. All receptors derive from an adult with an advanced solid tumor such as melanoma, head and neck, liver or kidney cancer.

The chain uses TRBV7-6 and TRBJ2-2; possibly TRBD1 or TRBD2 for D (6 bases each). In germline, CDR1 is SGHVS, CDR2 FNYEAQ. The CDR3 runs 15 residues. Trimming pared 8 bases from V and 3 bases from J, leaving 16 bases between. The CDR3 DNA follows: TGTGCCAGCGGACTACAGGGCCGGGACACCGGGGAGCTGTTTTTT. Protein sequence: CASGLQGRDTGELFF.

The V gene is TRBV6-5, the J gene TRBJ2-3; D gene unclear. The germline V gene encodes CDR1 MNHEY and CDR2 SVGAGI. Trimming shortened V by 3 bases and J by 1 base, and 14 bases separated the two germline ends. This CDR3 has 16 residues. CDR3 residues: CASSYTPGSGTDTQYF. In nucleotides, the CDR3 is TGTGCCAGCAGTTATACCCCTGGGTCCGGCACAGATACGCAGTATTTT.

This clone was detected only a few times. This chain uses TRBV10-3 with TRBJ1-1; no reliable D call. V lost 2 bases and J 4 bases, leaving 11 bases between the germline ends. The CDR3 length is 14 residues. CDR1 and CDR2 (germline): ENHRY, SYGVKD. The CDR3 DNA reads TGTGCCATCAGTGAGCCGAGGGTGAGCACTGAAGCTTTCTTT. Translation: CAISEPRVSTEAFF.

The chain carries TRBV6-5 and TRBJ2-6, with 8 bases matching TRBD1. This CDR3 contains 16 residues. Germline V lookup: CDR1 MNHEY, CDR2 SVGAGI. Trimming at V came to 0 bases and at J to 4 bases, leaving 2 bases not matched to a gene. The CDR3 nucleotides are TGTGCCAGCAGTTACTCCAGGGGGCAGGGGGCCAACGTCCTGACTTTC. Translation: CASSYSRGQGANVLTF.

This clone is a singleton in its sample. The V and J genes are TRBV5-6 and TRBJ1-5; D is perhaps TRBD1 (5 bases). This CDR3 has 14 amino acids. Trimming removed 4 bases from V and 5 bases from J, with 13 bases in between. Germline CDR1 is SGHDT and CDR2 is YYEEEE. The CDR3 coding sequence is TGTGCCAGCAGCCGGACGGGGGGAGATCAGCCCCAGCATTTT. Translating gives CASSRTGGDQPQHF. Supplemented by reference TRBV5-6 and TRBJ1-5, the full variable domain reads DAGVTQSPTHLIKTRGQQVTLRCSPKSGHDTVSWYQQALGQGPQFIFQYYEEEERQRGNFPDRFSGHQFPNYSSELNVNALLLGDSALYLCASSRTGGDQPQHFGDGTRLSIL.

The chain recombines TRBV10-2 with TRBJ2-7; possibly TRBD2 for D (6 bases). V was trimmed by 4 bases and J by 2 bases, leaving 12 bases between them. The V gene's germline CDR1 is WSHSY and CDR2 SAAADI. The CDR3 sequence is 14 residues long. CDR3 loop: CASSVSGLTYEQYF. The CDR3 DNA follows: TGCGCCAGCAGTGTTAGCGGATTAACCTACGAGCAGTACTTC.